This is a list of T cell receptor beta chains from one sample in a study of blood T cell repertoires in COVID-19. Clones were sequenced by immunoSEQ multiplex PCR, and TCRdb holds only the in-frame ones, with some missing. The sample lists 250,000 to 350,000 clones, approximately 88% occurring once. Sequenced material: peripheral blood. These receptors originate from a human donor with COVID-19, enrolled during active disease. The donor label of this sample is uncertain. The CDR3 runs from the conserved cysteine through the conserved F or W. The D gene is left open where the match is weak. Clone sizes are given selectively: once, few, many, or a class where the clone is expanded.

-	TRBV28	TRBD2	TRBJ2-7	TGTGCCAGCAGTGAACCGGGACTAGAGCGTTACGAGCAGTACTTC	CASSEPGLERYEQYF
-	TRBV4-3	-	TRBJ2-7	TGCGCCAGCAGCGGGCTCAGTCAGGGGAATACCTACGAGCAGTACTTC	CASSGLSQGNTYEQYF
-	TRBV7-9	TRBD1	TRBJ2-6	TGTGCCAGCAGCCCTCGACAGGGTAACTCTGGGGCCAACGTCCTGACTTTC	CASSPRQGNSGANVLTF
-	TRBV6-5	TRBD1	TRBJ1-2	TGTGCCAGCAGTTACTCGGTTGAAAAGGGGGCGAGAGGCTACACCTTC	CASSYSVEKGARGYTF
-	TRBV27	-	TRBJ2-2	TGTGCCAGCAGGGAATGGGGGGAGGCCGGGGAGCTGTTTTTT	CASREWGEAGELFF
-	TRBV9	TRBD1	TRBJ2-7	TGTGCCAGCAGCTTCGAGGGGACAGGTCTTTACGAGCAGTACTTC	CASSFEGTGLYEQYF
once	TRBV20-1	-	TRBJ1-5	TGCAGTGCTAGTGCTACAGGAGGGTATAGCAATCAGCCCCAGCATTTT	CSASATGGYSNQPQHF
-	TRBV7-2	TRBD1	TRBJ1-4	TGTGCCAGCAGCTTTAACAGGGGGCCTAATGAAAAACTGTTTTTT	CASSFNRGPNEKLFF
-	TRBV7-9	TRBD1	TRBJ1-2	TGTGCCAGCAGCCTGGGACAGATCTATGGCTACACCTTC	CASSLGQIYGYTF
-	TRBV5-1	TRBD1	TRBJ1-1	TGCGCCAGCGGGGGGACAGCGAACACTGAAGCTTTCTTT	CASGGTANTEAFF
-	TRBV4-1	TRBD1	TRBJ1-5	TGCGCCAGCAGCCAAGATTCCGGGACAGCAAGCAATCAGCCCCAGCATTTT	CASSQDSGTASNQPQHF
-	TRBV27	TRBD2	TRBJ2-7	TGTGCCAGCAGCCCTGGGAGGGAACTCTTTTACGAGCAGTACTTC	CASSPGRELFYEQYF
once	TRBV2	-	TRBJ1-3	TGTGCCAGCAGTGTGGCAGGATACTCTGGAAACACCATATATTTT	CASSVAGYSGNTIYF
-	TRBV27	-	TRBJ2-3	TGTGCCAGCAGTTTATTATGGGACAACACAGATACGCAGTATTTT	CASSLLWDNTDTQYF
-	TRBV24-1	TRBD1	TRBJ1-4	TGTGCCACCAGTGAGACAGGGGCTAATGAAAAACTGTTTTTT	CATSETGANEKLFF
few	TRBV9	TRBD1	TRBJ1-2	TGTGCCAGCAGCGTAGTGGTAACAGGGGGTGGCTACACCTTC	CASSVVVTGGGYTF
many	TRBV6-1	TRBD1	TRBJ1-5	TGTGCCAGCAGTGATAACAGGGGTTCCGGTCAGCCCCAGCATTTT	CASSDNRGSGQPQHF
-	TRBV7-3	TRBD2	TRBJ2-1	TGTGCCAGCAGCCCCGACCTAGCGGGCTCCTACAATGAGCAGTTCTTC	CASSPDLAGSYNEQFF
once	TRBV2	TRBD1	TRBJ1-6	TGTGCCAGCAGCCTGCTCGGGACAGGGAATTCACCCCTCCACTTT	CASSLLGTGNSPLHF
-	TRBV27	-	TRBJ2-3	TGTGCCAGCAGTTTAAGACTGGCAGATACGCAGTATTTT	CASSLRLADTQYF
-	TRBV11-2	TRBD1	TRBJ1-2	TGTGCCAGCGGAGTGACAGGGGGCGCGGATGGCTACACCTTC	CASGVTGGADGYTF
-	TRBV30	TRBD2	TRBJ2-1	TGTGCCTGGGGCGGGAGCTCCTACAATGAGCAGTTCTTC	CAWGGSSYNEQFF
many	TRBV7-3	-	TRBJ2-1	TGTGCCAGCAGCTTTATCAGGGTAGGGAATGAGCAGTTCTTC	CASSFIRVGNEQFF
-	TRBV5-5	TRBD1	TRBJ1-2	TGTGCCAGCAGCTTGGGGACAGGGGCTAACTATGGCTACACCTTC	CASSLGTGANYGYTF
-	TRBV4-1	-	TRBJ1-2	TGCGCCAGCAGCCAAGGTCGCGGGGTTACCTTCTATGGCTACACCTTC	CASSQGRGVTFYGYTF
-	TRBV10-3	-	TRBJ1-2	TGTGCCACGCGTGAAGGAGACTATGGCTACACCTTC	CATREGDYGYTF
-	TRBV3-1/TRBV3-2	TRBD1	TRBJ1-6	TGTGCCAGCAGCCACGGGACAGATGCTAATTCACCCCTCCACTTT	CASSHGTDANSPLHF
few	TRBV2	-	TRBJ1-1	TGTGCCAGCAGTGAAGTCACACTGAACACTGAAGCTTTCTTT	CASSEVTLNTEAFF
-	TRBV7-6	TRBD2	TRBJ2-7	TGTGCCAGCAGCTTTGGGGGGGAGGGAGTTTACGAGCAGTACTTC	CASSFGGEGVYEQYF
-	TRBV20-1	-	TRBJ2-5	TGCAGTGCTAGTAGGAACCAGGGAGAGACCCAGTACTTC	CSASRNQGETQYF
-	TRBV14	-	TRBJ1-2	TGTGCCAGCAGCCAAGCCTACTCCGGGACTCATGGCTACACCTTC	CASSQAYSGTHGYTF
-	TRBV19	-	TRBJ2-7	TGTGCCAGTAGTATTGCTGCGCCCGGACAGATCCCTTACGAGCAGTACTTC	CASSIAAPGQIPYEQYF
-	TRBV5-1	-	TRBJ2-1	TGCGCCAGCAGCTTGGCGGGGGTGAATGAGCAGTTCTTC	CASSLAGVNEQFF
-	TRBV24-1	TRBD1	TRBJ2-1	TGTGCCACCAGTGTTCCGGGACAGGGACAATATGGGCCTTACAATGAGCAGTTCTTC	CATSVPGQGQYGPYNEQFF
few	TRBV2	TRBD1	TRBJ1-2	TGTGCCAGCAGAGGGACAGTTAACTATGGCTACACCTTC	CASRGTVNYGYTF
-	TRBV7-3	TRBD2	TRBJ2-1	TGTGCCAGCAGCTTTGGCGGGACTAACAATGAGCAGTTCTTC	CASSFGGTNNEQFF
-	TRBV7-8	TRBD1	TRBJ1-2	TGTGCCAGCAGCAACCGGGACAGATCTAACTATGGCTACACCTTC	CASSNRDRSNYGYTF
few	TRBV19	-	TRBJ2-6	TGTGCCAGTAGTATATCGGGGATCCCTGGGGCCAACGTCCTGACTTTC	CASSISGIPGANVLTF
-	TRBV9	-	TRBJ2-7	TGTGCCAGCAGCTCATTGGAGGGTTGGGGCGAGCAGTACTTC	CASSSLEGWGEQYF
-	TRBV4-3	-	TRBJ1-4	TGCGCCAGCAGCCAAACGATTTTCGGGGGAAGAGAAAAACTGTTTTTT	CASSQTIFGGREKLFF
-	TRBV7-9	-	TRBJ2-1	TGTGCCAGCAGTCTACTACTAGGATTCAATGAGCAGTTCTTC	CASSLLLGFNEQFF